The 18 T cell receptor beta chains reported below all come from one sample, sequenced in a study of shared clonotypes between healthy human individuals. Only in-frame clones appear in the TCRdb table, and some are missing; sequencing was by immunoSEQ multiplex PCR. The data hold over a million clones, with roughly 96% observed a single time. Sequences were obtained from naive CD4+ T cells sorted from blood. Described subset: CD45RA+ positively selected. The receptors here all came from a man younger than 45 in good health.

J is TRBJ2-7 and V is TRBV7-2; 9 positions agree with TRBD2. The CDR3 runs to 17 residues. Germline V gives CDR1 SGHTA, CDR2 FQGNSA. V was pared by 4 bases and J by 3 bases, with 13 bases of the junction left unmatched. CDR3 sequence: CASSSVTSGPVNYEQYF. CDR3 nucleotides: TGTGCCAGCAGCTCGGTAACTAGCGGGCCTGTTAACTACGAGCAGTACTTC.

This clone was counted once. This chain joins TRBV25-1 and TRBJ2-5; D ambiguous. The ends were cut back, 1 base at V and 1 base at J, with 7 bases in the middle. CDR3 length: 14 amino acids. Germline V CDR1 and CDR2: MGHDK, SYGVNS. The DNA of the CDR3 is TGTGCCAGCAGTGAATGGCCAGGCCAAGAGACCCAGTACTTC. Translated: CASSEWPGQETQYF.

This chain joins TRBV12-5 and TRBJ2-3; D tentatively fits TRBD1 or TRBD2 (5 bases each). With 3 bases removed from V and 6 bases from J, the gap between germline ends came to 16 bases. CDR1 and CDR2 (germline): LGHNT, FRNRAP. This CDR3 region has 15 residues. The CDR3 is CASGLEGSIRDTQYF. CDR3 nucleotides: TGTGCTAGTGGTTTAGAGGGGAGCATCAGGGATACGCAGTATTTT.

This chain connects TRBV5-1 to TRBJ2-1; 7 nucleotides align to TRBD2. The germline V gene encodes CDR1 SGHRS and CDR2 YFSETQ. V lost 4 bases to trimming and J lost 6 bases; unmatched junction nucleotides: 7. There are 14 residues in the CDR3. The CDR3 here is CASSLGGGPNEQFF. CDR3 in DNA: TGCGCCAGCAGCCTCGGGGGAGGGCCCAATGAGCAGTTCTTC.

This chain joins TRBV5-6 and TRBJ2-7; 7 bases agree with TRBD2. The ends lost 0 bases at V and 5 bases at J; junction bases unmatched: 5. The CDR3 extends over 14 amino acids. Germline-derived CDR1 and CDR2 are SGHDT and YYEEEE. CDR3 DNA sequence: TGTGCCAGCAGCTTGGGACTAGCCGCCCACGAGCAGTACTTC. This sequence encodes CASSLGLAAHEQYF.

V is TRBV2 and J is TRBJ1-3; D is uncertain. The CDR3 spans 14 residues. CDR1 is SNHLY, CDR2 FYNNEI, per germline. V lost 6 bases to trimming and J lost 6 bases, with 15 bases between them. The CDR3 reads CASSPVDGKNTIYF. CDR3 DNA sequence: TGTGCCAGCAGCCCCGTGGACGGAAAAAACACCATATATTTT.

This CDR3 reads CASSLFRAVQETQYF. DNA for the CDR3: TGTGCCAGCAGCTTGTTCCGAGCAGTTCAAGAGACCCAGTACTTC. V gene TRBV7-2 combines with J gene TRBJ2-5, with unresolved D. In germline, CDR1 is SGHTA, CDR2 FQGNSA. The V end lost 3 bases, the J end lost 2 bases, and 13 bases lay between the germline ends. The CDR3 extends over 15 amino acids.

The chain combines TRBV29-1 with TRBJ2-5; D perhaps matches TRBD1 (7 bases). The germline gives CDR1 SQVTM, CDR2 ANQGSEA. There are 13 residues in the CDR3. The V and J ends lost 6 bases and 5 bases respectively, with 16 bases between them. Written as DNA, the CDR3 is TGCAGCGTGGGGGGACAGCCTAAGGAGACCCAGTACTTC. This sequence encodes CSVGGQPKETQYF.

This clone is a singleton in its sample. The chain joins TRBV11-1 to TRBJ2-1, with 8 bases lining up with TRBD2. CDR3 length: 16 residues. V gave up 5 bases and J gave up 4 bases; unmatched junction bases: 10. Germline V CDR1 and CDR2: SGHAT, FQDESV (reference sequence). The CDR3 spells CASSPRTGGGYNEQFF. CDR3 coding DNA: TGTGCCAGCAGCCCCCGGACGGGAGGGGGGTACAATGAGCAGTTCTTC.

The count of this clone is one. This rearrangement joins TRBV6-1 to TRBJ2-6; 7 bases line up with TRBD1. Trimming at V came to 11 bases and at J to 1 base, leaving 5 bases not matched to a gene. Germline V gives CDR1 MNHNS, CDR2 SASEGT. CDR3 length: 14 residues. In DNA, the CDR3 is TGTGCCGTAGACAGGGCGTCTGGGGCCAACGTCCTGACTTTC. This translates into CAVDRASGANVLTF.

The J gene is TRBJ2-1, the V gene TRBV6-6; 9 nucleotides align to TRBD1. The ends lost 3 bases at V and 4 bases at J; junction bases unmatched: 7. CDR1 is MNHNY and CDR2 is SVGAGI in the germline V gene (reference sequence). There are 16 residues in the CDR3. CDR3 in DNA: TGTGCCAGCAGTTATGATGCCGGGACAGGGTACAATGAGCAGTTCTTC. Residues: CASSYDAGTGYNEQFF.

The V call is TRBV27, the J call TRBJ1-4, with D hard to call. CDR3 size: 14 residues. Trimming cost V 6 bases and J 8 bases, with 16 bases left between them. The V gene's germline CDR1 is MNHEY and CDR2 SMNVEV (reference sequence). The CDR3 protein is CASSRIGRPEKLFF. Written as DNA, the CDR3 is TGTGCCAGCAGCCGGATCGGACGGCCAGAAAAACTGTTTTTT.

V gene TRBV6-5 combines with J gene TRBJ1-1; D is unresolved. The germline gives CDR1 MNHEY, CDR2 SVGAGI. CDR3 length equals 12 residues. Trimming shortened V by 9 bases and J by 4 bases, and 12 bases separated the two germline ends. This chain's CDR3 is CASRTFSTEAFF. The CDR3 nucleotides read TGTGCCAGTCGGACCTTTAGCACTGAAGCTTTCTTT.

The CDR3 nucleotides are TGCGCCAGCACCAGAACGGAAGACAGGGGGGGCTACACCTTC. It encodes CASTRTEDRGGYTF. The genes are TRBV5-1 and TRBJ1-2; 9 bases agree with TRBD1. V lost 6 bases and J lost 8; bases outside the gene matches: 11. This CDR3 region has 14 residues. The germline V gene has CDR1 SGHRS and CDR2 YFSETQ.

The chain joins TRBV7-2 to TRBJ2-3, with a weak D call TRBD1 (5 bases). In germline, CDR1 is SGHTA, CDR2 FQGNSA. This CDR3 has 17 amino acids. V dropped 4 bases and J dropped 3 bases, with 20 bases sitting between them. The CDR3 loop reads CASSSKDAPRGTDTQYF. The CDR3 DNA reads TGTGCCAGCAGCTCAAAAGACGCGCCAAGGGGAACAGATACGCAGTATTTT.

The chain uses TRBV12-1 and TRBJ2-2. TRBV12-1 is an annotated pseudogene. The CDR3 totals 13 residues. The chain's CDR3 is CASSFLHTGELFF. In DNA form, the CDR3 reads TGTGCCAGCAGCTTTTTGCACACCGGGGAGCTGTTTTTT.

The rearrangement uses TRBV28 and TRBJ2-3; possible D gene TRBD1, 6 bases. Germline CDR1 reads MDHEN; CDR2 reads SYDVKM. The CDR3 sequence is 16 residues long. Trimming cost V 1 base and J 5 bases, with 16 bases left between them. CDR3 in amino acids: CASSLSASGGRDTQYF. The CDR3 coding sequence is TGTGCCAGCAGTTTATCAGCGTCTGGGGGCCGAGATACGCAGTATTTT.

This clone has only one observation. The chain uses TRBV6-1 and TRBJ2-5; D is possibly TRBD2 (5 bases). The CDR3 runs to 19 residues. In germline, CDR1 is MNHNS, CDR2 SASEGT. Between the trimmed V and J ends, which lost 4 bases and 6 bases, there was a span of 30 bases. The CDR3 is CASSANNPRRATDVKTQYF. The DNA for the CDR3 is TGTGCCAGCAGTGCCAACAACCCGAGGCGGGCTACTGATGTGAAGACCCAGTACTTC.